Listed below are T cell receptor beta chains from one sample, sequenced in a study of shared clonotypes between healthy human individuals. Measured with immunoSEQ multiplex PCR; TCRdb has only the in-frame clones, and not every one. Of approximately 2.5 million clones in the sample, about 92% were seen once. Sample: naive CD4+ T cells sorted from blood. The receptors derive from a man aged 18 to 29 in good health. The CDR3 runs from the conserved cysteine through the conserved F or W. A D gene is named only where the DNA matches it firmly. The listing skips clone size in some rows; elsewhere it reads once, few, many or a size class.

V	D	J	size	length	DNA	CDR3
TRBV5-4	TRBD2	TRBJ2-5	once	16	TGTGCCAGCAGCTTAGGTGGTAGCGGGTCGGGGGAGACCCAGTACTTC	CASSLGGSGSGETQYF
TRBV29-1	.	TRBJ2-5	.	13	TGCAGCGTTACGGGATATGAGGGGGAGACCCAGTACTTC	CSVTGYEGETQYF
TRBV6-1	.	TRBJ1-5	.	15	TGTGCCAGCAGCGAACAGGGTTATAGCAATCAGCCCCAGCATTTT	CASSEQGYSNQPQHF
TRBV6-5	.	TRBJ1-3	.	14	TGTGCCAGCAGACAACGACCGGAGGGAAACACCATATATTTT	CASRQRPEGNTIYF
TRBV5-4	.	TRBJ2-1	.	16	TGTGCCAGCAGCTCGGCCGTTCGGAGGGACTACAATGAGCAGTTCTTC	CASSSAVRRDYNEQFF
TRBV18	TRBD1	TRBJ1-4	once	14	TGTGCCAGCTCACCACCTAGACAGGGGGAAAAACTGTTTTTT	CASSPPRQGEKLFF
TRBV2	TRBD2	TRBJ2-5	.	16	TGTGCCAGCAGTGAGACGGGACTAGTTGGAAAAGAGACCCAGTACTTC	CASSETGLVGKETQYF
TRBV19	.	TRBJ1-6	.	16	TGTGCCAGTAGGACCCTGGGTCAAACGAGCAGTTCACCCCTCCACTTT	CASRTLGQTSSSPLHF
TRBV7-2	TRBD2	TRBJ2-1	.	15	TGTGCCAGCAGCTGGGGAACGGGAGGTTACAATGAGCAGTTCTTC	CASSWGTGGYNEQFF
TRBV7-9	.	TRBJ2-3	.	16	TGTGCCAGCAGCCCCCGGACGGGGGAGTTGGGAGATACGCAGTATTTT	CASSPRTGELGDTQYF
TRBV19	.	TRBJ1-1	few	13	TGTGCCAGTAGTATCCAGGAGAACACTGAAGCTTTCTTT	CASSIQENTEAFF
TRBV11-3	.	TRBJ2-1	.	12	TGTGCCAGCAGCCCCGTTGGGGGTGAGCAGTTCTTC	CASSPVGGEQFF
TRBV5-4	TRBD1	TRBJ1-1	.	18	TGTGCCAGCAGCCGCGGACAGGGGGCAATTTTGGGTGGCACTGAAGCTTTCTTT	CASSRGQGAILGGTEAFF
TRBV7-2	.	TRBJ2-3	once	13	TGTGCCAGCAGCTTAGAGGGCACAGATACGCAGTATTTT	CASSLEGTDTQYF
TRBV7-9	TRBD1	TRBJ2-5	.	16	TGTGCCAGCAGCCCAATGACAGGGGGATCATCAGAGACCCAGTACTTC	CASSPMTGGSSETQYF
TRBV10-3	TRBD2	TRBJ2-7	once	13	TGTGCCACCCGGACTAGCGACTCCTACGAGCAGTACTTC	CATRTSDSYEQYF
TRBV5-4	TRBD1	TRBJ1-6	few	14	TGTGCCAGCAGCTTGGGACAGGGAAGCTCACCCCTCCACTTT	CASSLGQGSSPLHF
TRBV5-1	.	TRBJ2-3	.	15	TGCGCCAGCAGGGGTGCCGGGCCTGCCACAGATACGCAGTATTTT	CASRGAGPATDTQYF
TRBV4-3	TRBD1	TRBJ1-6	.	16	TGCGCCAGCAGCCAATCCGGGACAGCCTATAATTCACCCCTCCACTTT	CASSQSGTAYNSPLHF
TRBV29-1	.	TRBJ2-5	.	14	TGCAGCGTTGAGCCCACAGGGAGTCAAGAGACCCAGTACTTC	CSVEPTGSQETQYF
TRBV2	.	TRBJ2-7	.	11	TGTGCCAGCAGTCAAAACCTCGAGCAGTACTTC	CASSQNLEQYF
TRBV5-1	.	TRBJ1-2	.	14	TGCGCCAGCAGCTTAGGGACCCTGCACTATGGCTACACCTTC	CASSLGTLHYGYTF
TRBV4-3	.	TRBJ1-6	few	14	TGCGCCAGCAGCCTTGGTGGAGTAAGCTCACCCCTCCACTTT	CASSLGGVSSPLHF
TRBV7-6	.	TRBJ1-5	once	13	TGTGCCAAAGACAGCTATAGCAATCAGCCCCAGCATTTT	CAKDSYSNQPQHF
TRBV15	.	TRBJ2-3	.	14	TGTGCCACCAGCAGACTTCGGGCTTCAGATACGCAGTATTTT	CATSRLRASDTQYF
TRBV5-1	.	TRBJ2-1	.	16	TGCGCCAGCAGCAGGGACCCCCCTAGCTCCTACAATGAGCAGTTCTTC	CASSRDPPSSYNEQFF
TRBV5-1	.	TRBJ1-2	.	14	TGCGCCAGCAGCTTAGGGGGAACTAACTATGGCTACACCTTC	CASSLGGTNYGYTF
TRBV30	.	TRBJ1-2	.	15	TGTGCCTGGAGTCCCCGGGACGTACGAGCCGGGGGCTACACCTTC	CAWSPRDVRAGGYTF
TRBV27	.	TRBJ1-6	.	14	TGTGCCAGCAGGGATTACAGGGCTAATTCACCCCTCCACTTT	CASRDYRANSPLHF
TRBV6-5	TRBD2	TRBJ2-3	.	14	TGTGCCAGCAGTTCGGGACTAGGAACAGATACGCAGTATTTT	CASSSGLGTDTQYF
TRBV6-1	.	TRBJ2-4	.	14	TGTGCCAGCACCTTCTCCCGGGCGAAAAACATTCAGTACTTC	CASTFSRAKNIQYF
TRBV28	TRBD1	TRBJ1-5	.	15	TGTGCCAGCACTTATCCGGGACAGGGCAATCAGCCCCAGCATTTT	CASTYPGQGNQPQHF
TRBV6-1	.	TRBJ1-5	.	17	TGTGCCAGCAGTGATGCGCTAGGACAGATCGGAAACCAGCCCCAGCATTTT	CASSDALGQIGNQPQHF
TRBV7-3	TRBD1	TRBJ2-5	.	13	TGTGCCAGCAGCTACGACAGGGAGGAGACCCAGTACTTC	CASSYDREETQYF
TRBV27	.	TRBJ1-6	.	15	TGTGCCAGCAGTTTATTTAGGGTAGCGAATTCACCCCTCCACTTT	CASSLFRVANSPLHF
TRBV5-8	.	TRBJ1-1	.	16	TGTGCCAGCAGCCCTTCAATAAGTACATTGAACACTGAAGCTTTCTTT	CASSPSISTLNTEAFF
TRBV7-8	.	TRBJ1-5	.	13	TGTGCCAGCAGCTCAGGGGCATATCAGCCCCAGCATTTT	CASSSGAYQPQHF
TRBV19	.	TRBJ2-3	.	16	TGTGCCAGTAGTATACGTTGGCCGAGGGGCACAGATACGCAGTATTTT	CASSIRWPRGTDTQYF
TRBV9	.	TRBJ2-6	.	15	TGTGCCAGCAGCGAGGGGGGCTCTGGGGCCAACGTCCTGACTTTC	CASSEGGSGANVLTF
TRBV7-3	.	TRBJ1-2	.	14	TGTGCCAGCAGCCCCGGGGGGGTCGGCTATGGCTACACCTTC	CASSPGGVGYGYTF
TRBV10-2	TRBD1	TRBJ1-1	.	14	TGCGCCAGCGGGAGAGACAGGGGGCATCTCGAAGCTTTCTTT	CASGRDRGHLEAFF
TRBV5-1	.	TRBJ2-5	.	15	TGCGCCAGCAGCTCTTTGGACCCCGGGGCCCAGACCCAGTACTTC	CASSSLDPGAQTQYF
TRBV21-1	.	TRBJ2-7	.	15	TGTGCCAGCAGCCGATCAGGGGACCCTTTCTACGAGCAGTACTTC	CASSRSGDPFYEQYF
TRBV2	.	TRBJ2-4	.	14	TGTGCCAGCACAGAAGACCTAGCCAAAAACATTCAGTACTTC	CASTEDLAKNIQYF
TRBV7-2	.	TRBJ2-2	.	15	TGTGCCAGCAGCTTACGCGGCAGGCCCACCGGGGAGCTGTTTTTT	CASSLRGRPTGELFF
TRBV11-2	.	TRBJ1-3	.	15	TGTGCCAGCAGCTCTCAGGGGAACTCTGGAAACACCATATATTTT	CASSSQGNSGNTIYF